The 14 T cell receptor beta chains reported below all come from one sample, sequenced in a study of somatic mutations in cytotoxic T cells in rheumatoid arthritis. The protocol was immunoSEQ multiplex PCR, while the TCRdb copy is restricted to in-frame clones and leaves out a portion. The sample includes about 20,000 clones, over 60% of them seen just once. Sequencing was performed on CD8+ T cells sorted from blood. The receptors were gathered from an adult with rheumatoid arthritis.

The chain uses TRBV7-9 and TRBJ2-1, with TRBD1 identical over 7 bases. The junction had 10 bases not matched to a gene; V was cut back by 4 bases and J by 7 bases. The CDR3 is made up of 15 amino acids. The germline V gene encodes CDR1 SEHNR and CDR2 FQNEAQ (reference sequence). The CDR3 region is CASSSRSDRVNEQFF. The CDR3 region has the DNA TGTGCCAGCAGCTCCCGATCAGACAGGGTAAATGAGCAGTTCTTC.

The chain uses TRBV27 and TRBJ2-1; the D is unclear. Germline V gene sequence: CDR1 MNHEY, CDR2 SMNVEV (reference sequence). V lost 6 bases and J lost 0, with 9 bases in between. The CDR3 consists of 14 residues. CDR3 sequence: CASSIQDSYNEQFF. The DNA for the CDR3 is TGTGCCAGCAGCATTCAGGACTCCTACAATGAGCAGTTCTTC.

This clone was recorded only once. The V call is TRBV29-1, the J call TRBJ1-1, with D perhaps matching TRBD1 (5 bases). Trimming shortened V by 3 bases and J by 11 bases, and 13 bases separated the two germline ends. Germline V CDR1 and CDR2: SQVTM, ANQGSEA. This CDR3 region has 11 residues. CDR3 protein: CSVDWRREAFF. In DNA, the CDR3 is TGCAGCGTTGATTGGCGCAGGGAGGCTTTCTTT.

The chain carries TRBV7-9 and TRBJ2-3, with D unclear. The germline V gene encodes CDR1 SEHNR and CDR2 FQNEAQ (reference sequence). Trimming cost V 6 bases and J 4 bases, with 5 bases left between them. The CDR3 has 11 amino acids. CDR3 bases: TGTGCCAGCAGTCTCCCAGATACGCAGTATTTT. Its protein is CASSLPDTQYF.

The chain combines TRBV10-2 with TRBJ1-2, with TRBD1 as a possible D gene (6 bases). Germline assignment: CDR1 WSHSY and CDR2 SAAADI. The CDR3 has 11 residues. V was clipped by 6 bases and J by 12 bases, with 14 bases between them. The DNA for the CDR3 is TGCGCCAGCAGCCCCGGGACACTCCACACCTTC. Protein sequence: CASSPGTLHTF.

This chain joins TRBV10-2 and TRBJ2-5; D may match TRBD1 or TRBD2 (6 bases each). The V and J ends lost 7 bases and 0 bases respectively, with 18 bases between them. Germline assignment: CDR1 WSHSY and CDR2 SAAADI. CDR3 length: 16 amino acids. CDR3 residues: CASTGDRGQHQETQYF. Written as DNA, the CDR3 is TGCGCCAGCACGGGGGACCGGGGACAACACCAAGAGACCCAGTACTTC.

The J gene is TRBJ1-4, the V gene TRBV4-1; no firm D call. This CDR3 region has 12 residues. V gave up 0 bases and J gave up 13 bases, with 9 bases separating them. Per the germline V gene, CDR1 is MGHRA and CDR2 is YSYEKL. In DNA form, the CDR3 reads TGCGCCAGCAGCCAAGATCCCAGGCTACTGTTTTTT. Translation: CASSQDPRLLFF.

The chain combines TRBV7-9 with TRBJ2-1; either TRBD1 or TRBD2 may fit D (5 bases each). The CDR3 is 16 amino acids. Germline V gene data show CDR1 as SEHNR and CDR2 as FQNEAQ (reference sequence). Trimming removed 0 bases at V and 3 bases at J, with 12 bases between. CDR3 sequence: CASSLAVGERYNEQFF. The CDR3 DNA sequence: TGTGCCAGCAGCTTAGCTGTGGGGGAACGCTACAATGAGCAGTTCTTC.

V is TRBV28 and J is TRBJ1-2; D gene unclear. Germline assignment: CDR1 MDHEN and CDR2 SYDVKM. The CDR3 has 13 residues. Between the trimmed V and J ends, which lost 3 bases and 1 base, there was a span of 6 bases. The chain's CDR3 is CASSLESNYGYTF. The DNA for the CDR3 is TGTGCCAGCAGTTTGGAAAGTAACTATGGCTACACCTTC.

V is TRBV19 and J is TRBJ1-1; 7 bases agree with TRBD1. The CDR3 length is 15 residues. With V trimmed by 3 bases and J by 5 bases, 9 bases remained unmatched. Germline lookup yields CDR1 LNHDA and CDR2 SQIVND (reference sequence). CDR3: CASSIITGERTEAFF. CDR3 nucleotide sequence: TGTGCCAGTAGTATCATCACAGGGGAGAGAACTGAAGCTTTCTTT.

This clone turned up a few times. This chain connects TRBV12-1 to TRBJ2-7; the D segment call TRBD2 is taken from the table without a DNA check. TRBV12-1 counts as a pseudogene. The CDR3 contains 12 residues. CDR3 nucleotides: TGTGCCGGTCAACCCCCGCCGGGCGAGCAGTACTTC. As protein: CAGQPPPGEQYF.

This clone was detected only a few times. The chain uses TRBV19 and TRBJ1-1; TRBD1 aligns across 7 bases. V gave up 7 bases and J gave up 3 bases; unmatched junction bases: 8. The germline gives CDR1 LNHDA, CDR2 SQIVND (reference sequence). The CDR3 has 14 amino acids. The CDR3 protein is CASTPTGFDTEAFF. As DNA, the CDR3 is TGTGCCAGTACCCCGACAGGGTTTGACACTGAAGCTTTCTTT.

This CDR3 reads CASSESGGHDEKLFF. The DNA for the CDR3 is TGCGCCAGCAGTGAGTCTGGGGGGCATGATGAAAAACTGTTTTTT. The V call is TRBV10-2, the J call TRBJ1-4; maybe TRBD1 (6 bases). CDR3 size: 15 residues. The V end lost 0 bases, the J end lost 6 bases, and 11 bases lay between the germline ends. Germline loops: CDR1 WSHSY, CDR2 SAAADI.

This chain joins TRBV19 and TRBJ1-1, with D unclear. CDR1 is LNHDA and CDR2 is SQIVND in the germline V gene (reference sequence). This CDR3 region has 11 residues. Trimming left V 5 bases short and J 9 bases short, with 10 bases between. In DNA form, the CDR3 reads TGTGCCAGTAGTTCAACGGAGAAAGCTTTCTTT. The encoded protein is CASSSTEKAFF.